Given below is one TCR beta chain in context. Measured with immunoSEQ multiplex PCR; TCRdb has only the in-frame clones, and not every one. Of hundreds of thousands of clones listed, 80% to 90% are singletons. Germline trimming cut 2 bases from V and 1 base from J; bases unmatched to any gene: 3. CDR1 LNHDA and CDR2 SQIVND come from the germline V gene (reference sequence). This CDR3 has 17 amino acids. This entry belongs to a study of shared T cell receptors in the human thymus. The same data also went into a second study, on human thymus T cells. From that second work: Donors consisted of healthy Finnish infants (having corrective surgery for congenital heart defects). Corrective cardiac surgery supplied the resected thymus tissue. Thymic and blood repertoires seemed to show skewed V and J gene use. Unrelated individuals had highly overlapping thymic repertoires, as reported in related research.

This rearrangement joins TRBV19 to TRBJ2-3; 13 bases line up with TRBD2. Material: thymocytes. The clonotype originates from a boy under two years old with a congenital heart defect. CDR3: CASSIRGTSGGTDTQYF. CDR3 coding DNA: TGTGCCAGTAGTATAAGGGGGACTAGCGGGGGCACAGATACGCAGTATTTT.